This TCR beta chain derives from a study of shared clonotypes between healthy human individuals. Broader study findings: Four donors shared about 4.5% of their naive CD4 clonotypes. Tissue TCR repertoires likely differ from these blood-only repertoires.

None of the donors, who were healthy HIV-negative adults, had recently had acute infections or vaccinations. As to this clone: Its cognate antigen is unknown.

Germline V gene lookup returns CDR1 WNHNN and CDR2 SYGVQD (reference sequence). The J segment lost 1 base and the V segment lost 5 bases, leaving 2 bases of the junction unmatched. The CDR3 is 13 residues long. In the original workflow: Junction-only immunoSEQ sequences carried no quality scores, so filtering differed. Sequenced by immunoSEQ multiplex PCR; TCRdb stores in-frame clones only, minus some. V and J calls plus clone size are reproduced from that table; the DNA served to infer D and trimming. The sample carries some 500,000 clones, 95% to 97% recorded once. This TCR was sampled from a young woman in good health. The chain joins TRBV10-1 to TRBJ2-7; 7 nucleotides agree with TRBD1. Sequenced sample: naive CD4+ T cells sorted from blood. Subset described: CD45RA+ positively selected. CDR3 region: CASSSGGSYEQYF. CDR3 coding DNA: TGCGCCAGCAGTTCAGGGGGATCCTACGAGCAGTACTTC.